The 30 T cell receptor beta chains below all came from one sample that was sequenced in a study of post-analysis software for immune sequencing data. Findings of the study overall: TRBV5-6, TRBV5-1 and TRBV20-1 belonged to a set of roughly five TRBV segments that were more frequent in patients than controls.

Their target antigens are unknown. Unique molecular identifiers had been added to the TCR beta cDNA libraries. One entry per CDR3 protein, called by TCRdb with MiXCR from the PCR reads. This sample has about 430,000 distinct CDR3 sequences, with 30% to 45% found just once. The sequenced sample was blood. These receptors came from a girl between 2 and 10 years old with multiple sclerosis.

The chain joins TRBV5-6 to TRBJ2-3, with 10 bases matching TRBD2. V shed 4 bases, J shed 6 bases, and the junction held 8 bases outside the gene matches. The length of the CDR3 is 15 residues. Looked up from germline, CDR1 is SGHDT and CDR2 is YYEEEE. DNA of the CDR3: TGTGCCAGCAGCGGACAGCCTAGCGGGAGCGATACGCAGTATTTT. Residues: CASSGQPSGSDTQYF.

The V and J genes are TRBV10-3 and TRBJ2-7; 8 nucleotides agree with TRBD2. Germline V gives CDR1 ENHRY, CDR2 SYGVKD. The CDR3 length is 15 residues. V lost 2 bases to trimming and J lost 5 bases; unmatched junction nucleotides: 8. CDR3 sequence reads: CAISEAQGLGNEQYF. As DNA, the CDR3 is TGTGCCATCAGTGAGGCACAGGGACTAGGTAACGAGCAGTACTTC.

The genes are TRBV20-1 and TRBJ2-5, with D maybe TRBD1 (5 bases). The J call may be faulty, since TRBJ2-7 better matches the DNA end. The length of the CDR3 is 14 residues. Germline assignment: CDR1 DFQATT and CDR2 SNEGSKA (reference sequence). The CDR3 region is CSARDLDSHYEQYF. For the CDR3, the DNA is TGCAGTGCTAGAGATCTCGACAGTCATTACGAGCAGTACTTC.

The V call is TRBV9, the J call TRBJ1-2; 7 bases agree with TRBD1. This CDR3 spans 15 amino acids. Trimming took 2 bases from V and 4 from J; bases not matched to a gene: 8. In germline, CDR1 is SGDLS, CDR2 YYNGEE. The DNA of the CDR3 is TGTGCCAGCAGCGTGGCCGACAGGGCCCTCTATGGCTACACCTTC. Its protein is CASSVADRALYGYTF.

V is TRBV4-1 and J is TRBJ1-2; 8 bases are a match to TRBD1. Germline loops: CDR1 MGHRA, CDR2 YSYEKL. Trimming cost V 0 bases and J 4 bases; bases outside gene matches: 4. There are 15 residues in the CDR3. CDR3 coding DNA: TGCGCCAGCAGCCAAGAAAGGGGACAGGCCTATGGCTACACCTTC. Translated, it gives CASSQERGQAYGYTF.

This clonotype was recorded a few times. The chain recombines TRBV7-8 with TRBJ2-1; tentative D call: TRBD2 (6 bases). Trimming shortened V by 1 base and J by 7 bases, and 20 bases separated the two germline ends. Germline V gives CDR1 SGHVS, CDR2 FQNEAQ. This CDR3 spans 17 amino acids. In nucleotides, the CDR3 is TGTGCCAGCAGCTTAGGACGGTTCGGGCGGGATAGGAATGAGCAGTTCTTC. Its protein product is CASSLGRFGRDRNEQFF.

V gene TRBV5-1 combines with J gene TRBJ2-5; 7 bases fit TRBD2. The V gene end was trimmed by 3 bases and the J gene end by 11 bases; junction bases not matched to a gene: 16. The CDR3 sequence is 15 residues long. Looked up from germline, CDR1 is SGHRS and CDR2 is YFSETQ. CDR3 loop: CASSSGGTGLKEQYF. In DNA, the CDR3 is TGCGCCAGCAGCTCGGGGGGAACGGGTCTAAAAGAGCAGTACTTC.

This rearrangement joins TRBV4-3 to TRBJ2-6; D is ambiguous. V gave up 0 bases and J gave up 3 bases, with 6 bases separating them. The CDR3 loop spans 15 amino acids. Germline V CDR1 and CDR2: LGHNA, YSLEER. The CDR3 spells CASSQDRFGANVLTF. In DNA form, the CDR3 reads TGCGCCAGCAGCCAAGACAGGTTTGGGGCCAACGTCCTGACTTTC.

This clonotype was seen more than once but under ten times. The chain employs TRBV29-1 and TRBJ2-1; D may match TRBD1 or TRBD2 (5 bases each). The CDR3 is 16 residues long. Germline V gene data show CDR1 as SQVTM and CDR2 as ANQGSEA. Trimming took off 3 bases at V and 1 base at J, with 16 bases between the two ends. The CDR3 DNA follows: TGCAGCGTTGAGATTCCTTCGGGACCATCCTACAATGAGCAGTTCTTC. Amino acid sequence: CSVEIPSGPSYNEQFF.

V is TRBV13 and J is TRBJ2-7; a possible D gene is TRBD1 (6 bases). CDR3 size: 14 residues. CDR1 is PRHDT, CDR2 FYEKMQ, per germline (reference sequence). With 1 base removed from V and 4 bases from J, the gap between germline ends came to 11 bases. CDR3 DNA sequence: TGTGCCAGCAGCTTAGTTGGGGGCTTTTACGAGCAGTACTTC. This translates into CASSLVGGFYEQYF.

This chain uses TRBV20-1 with TRBJ2-1; TRBD2 agrees at 8 bases. CDR3 length equals 17 residues. The germline gives CDR1 DFQATT, CDR2 SNEGSKA (reference sequence). Trimming at V came to 1 base and at J to 0 bases, leaving 8 bases not matched to a gene. The CDR3 sequence is CSARVYGRAISYNEQFF. The CDR3 nucleotides are TGCAGTGCTAGAGTCTACGGGAGGGCGATCTCCTACAATGAGCAGTTCTTC.

The rearrangement joins TRBV11-2 to TRBJ2-7; 9 positions match TRBD1. CDR3 size: 14 residues. Germline V gene lookup returns CDR1 SGHAT and CDR2 FQNNGV. J lost 2 bases, V lost 5 bases, and 4 bases had no gene match. CDR3 sequence reads: CASSTTGGPYEQYF. In DNA form, the CDR3 reads TGTGCCAGCAGCACAACAGGGGGCCCCTACGAGCAGTACTTC. Variable domain in full (rest from reference TRBV11-2 and TRBJ2-7): EAGVAQSPRYKIIEKRQSVAFWCNPISGHATLYWYQQILGQGPKLLIQFQNNGVVDDSQLPKDRFSAERLKGVDSTLKIQPAKLEDSAVYLCASSTTGGPYEQYFGPGTRLTVT.

This clonotype came up once. V and J are TRBV12-3 or TRBV12-4 and TRBJ1-5; TRBD1 matches at 7 bases. Trimming cost V 5 bases and J 4 bases; bases outside gene matches: 8. CDR3 size: 15 residues. The CDR3 DNA reads TGTGCCAGCAGTCAGCAGGGACAGTTTAATCAGCCCCAGCATTTT. Protein: CASSQQGQFNQPQHF.

The gene calls are TRBV6-2 or TRBV6-3 and TRBJ2-1; the D is unclear. This CDR3 region has 15 residues. Trimming cost V 2 bases and J 5 bases, with 13 bases left between them. CDR1 and CDR2 (germline): MNHEY, SVGEGT. The CDR3, as DNA: TGTGCCAGCAGTTACATGGTAGCAATTAACAATGAGCAGTTCTTC. Translating gives CASSYMVAINNEQFF.

This clonotype turned up a few times. V usage is TRBV4-3 and J usage is TRBJ2-1, with a possible D match to TRBD1 (6 bases). V was cut by 0 bases and J by 4 bases, with 16 bases left in between. The CDR3 runs to 17 residues. The germline CDR1 and CDR2 sequences are LGHNA and YSLEER. As DNA, the CDR3 is TGCGCCAGCAGCCAAGATTCGTCAACAGGGATATACAATGAGCAGTTCTTC. This codes for CASSQDSSTGIYNEQFF.

V is TRBV20-1 and J is TRBJ1-2; 8 bases agree with TRBD1. The V segment lost 6 bases and the J segment 10 bases; nucleotides outside the gene matches: 7. Per germline, CDR1 DFQATT and CDR2 SNEGSKA (reference sequence). This CDR3 region has 11 residues. CDR3 sequence: CSAQDREAYTF. For the CDR3, the DNA is TGCAGTGCCCAGGACAGGGAGGCCTACACCTTC.

This clonotype was found a few times. The chain employs TRBV7-3 and TRBJ2-5, with D possibly TRBD2 on 5 matching bases. The ends were cut back, 1 base at V and 4 bases at J, with 16 bases in the middle. CDR3 length: 16 residues. From germline, CDR1 is SGHTA and CDR2 FQGTGA. The CDR3 reads CASSLNPSGLAETQYF. The CDR3 DNA sequence: TGTGCCAGCAGCTTAAACCCCAGCGGCCTGGCAGAGACCCAGTACTTC.

The genes are TRBV10-3 and TRBJ2-3, with 8 bases aligning to TRBD1. V was clipped by 6 bases and J by 6 bases; unmatched bases: 5. The V gene's germline CDR1 is ENHRY and CDR2 SYGVKD. The CDR3 spans 13 residues. This chain's CDR3 is CAISQGAADTQYF. In nucleotides, the CDR3 is TGTGCCATCAGCCAGGGGGCTGCGGATACGCAGTATTTT.

This clonotype was counted only a few times. The chain has TRBV7-6 and TRBJ2-7; D is unclear. The last part of the DNA fits TRBJ2-4 better; the J call may be wrong. The CDR3 sequence is 14 residues long. Germline V lookup: CDR1 SGHVS, CDR2 FNYEAQ. CDR3 sequence: CASSLGVGWNIQYF. As DNA, the CDR3 is TGTGCCAGCAGCTTAGGCGTGGGTTGGAACATTCAGTACTTC.

V and J are TRBV29-1 and TRBJ2-7, with D perhaps being TRBD1 or TRBD2 (5 bases each). The V and J ends lost 0 bases and 3 bases respectively, with 6 bases between them. Germline-derived CDR1 and CDR2 are SQVTM and ANQGSEA. The CDR3 is made up of 12 amino acids. CDR3 coding DNA: TGCAGCGTTGAAGAGAGGGGCTACGAGCAGTACTTC. This translates into CSVEERGYEQYF.

The genes are TRBV29-1 and TRBJ2-1, with 10 positions matching TRBD2. The CDR3 is made up of 16 amino acids. J lost 5 bases, V lost 5 bases, and 12 bases had no gene match. In germline, CDR1 is SQVTM, CDR2 ANQGSEA. The CDR3 protein is CSVSSLAGVANNEQFF. The CDR3 region has the DNA TGCAGCGTTTCGTCCCTAGCGGGAGTGGCTAACAATGAGCAGTTCTTC.

V usage is TRBV20-1 and J usage is TRBJ2-1; D is ambiguous. V was pared by 1 base and J by 0 bases, with 7 bases between. Germline V lookup: CDR1 DFQATT, CDR2 SNEGSKA (reference sequence). CDR3 length: 14 amino acids. In DNA, the CDR3 is TGCAGTGCTAGAGTAGGCCACTCCTACAATGAGCAGTTCTTC. Residues: CSARVGHSYNEQFF.

This chain links TRBV6-1 with TRBJ2-2; 7 bases align to TRBD1. The germline gives CDR1 MNHNS, CDR2 SASEGT. The CDR3 is 13 amino acids. With 5 bases clipped from V and 4 bases from J, the junction kept 1 base outside the gene matches. CDR3 bases: TGTGCCAGCAGTAGACAGGGCACCGGGGAGCTGTTTTTT. Protein: CASSRQGTGELFF.

The chain combines TRBV29-1 with TRBJ1-1, with D hard to call. The V gene's germline CDR1 is SQVTM and CDR2 ANQGSEA. Trimming removed 4 bases at V and 1 base at J, with 13 bases between. This CDR3 spans 14 amino acids. In nucleotides, the CDR3 is TGCAGCGTTGGGTCCCTTACAGCGAACACTGAAGCTTTCTTT. Protein sequence: CSVGSLTANTEAFF.

This clonotype was observed a handful of times. The rearrangement uses TRBV7-3 and TRBJ2-3; D might be TRBD1 (6 bases). The germline V gene has CDR1 SGHTA and CDR2 FQGTGA. This CDR3 has 15 amino acids. V was trimmed by 5 bases and J by 0 bases, leaving 12 bases between them. The CDR3 region has the DNA TGTGCCAGCAGCCCTACACAGGGTAGCACAGATACGCAGTATTTT. It specifies CASSPTQGSTDTQYF. The full variable domain, with the rest looked up from reference TRBV7-3 and TRBJ2-3, is GAGVSQTPSNKVTEKGKYVELRCDPISGHTALYWYRQSLGQGPEFLIYFQGTGAADDSGLPNDRFFAVRPEGSVSTLKIQRTERGDSAVYLCASSPTQGSTDTQYFGPGTRLTVL.

This clonotype was seen a handful of times. This chain uses TRBV27 with TRBJ1-2; D not certain. V shed 4 bases and J shed 0 bases, with 18 bases lying between them. The CDR3 contains 17 residues. Germline loops: CDR1 MNHEY, CDR2 SMNVEV (reference sequence). CDR3 nucleotides: TGTGCCAGCAGTTCTATACCGAGACCGCTAGCTAACTATGGCTACACCTTC. It yields the protein CASSSIPRPLANYGYTF.

The chain combines TRBV28 with TRBJ2-7; D is undetermined. V lost 6 bases, J lost 4 bases, and 10 bases lay in between. Germline V lookup: CDR1 MDHEN, CDR2 SYDVKM. The CDR3 runs 12 residues. In DNA, the CDR3 is TGTGCCAGCAGGTTCCATCGTTACGAGCAGTACTTC. Translation: CASRFHRYEQYF.

The V and J genes are TRBV5-4 and TRBJ1-2; no clear D gene. The CDR3 spans 17 residues. V shed 0 bases and J shed 5 bases, with 20 bases lying between them. Germline V CDR1 and CDR2: SGHNT, YYREEE (reference sequence). CDR3 sequence (DNA): TGTGCCAGCAGCTTGGGTTTAAGGTCAGAGGCGAGGTATGGCTACACCTTC. It specifies CASSLGLRSEARYGYTF.

On this clonotype itself: The germline gene is not matched at one end of the junction; a read error may be the cause. This sequence joins TRBV5-1 and TRBJ2-1, with 7 nucleotides matching TRBD2. Per the germline V gene, CDR1 is SGHRS and CDR2 is YFSETQ. CDR3 length equals 16 residues. CDR3 residues: CASSLRGGFSYSEQFF. DNA of the CDR3: TGCGCCAGCAGCTTGAGGGGAGGGTTTTCCTACAGTGAGCAGTTCTTC.

This chain joins TRBV6-5 and TRBJ2-3, with a tentative D call TRBD2 (5 bases). This CDR3 has 15 amino acids. Germline V CDR1 and CDR2: MNHEY, SVGAGI. V was pared by 2 bases and J by 0 bases, with 9 bases between. The CDR3 region has the DNA TGTGCCAGCAGTTACCTCAGCGGTAGCACAGATACGCAGTATTTT. The encoded protein is CASSYLSGSTDTQYF.